The sequence of this T cell receptor beta chain was determined in a study of blood T cell repertoires in COVID-19. Background on the study: Samples representing acute and convalescent COVID-19 were sourced from the United States, Italy and Spain. Nucleic acid was either cDNA or gDNA, and it came from T cells, B-cell-depleted T cells, or PBMCs.

In germline, CDR1 is SGHRS, CDR2 YFSETQ. CDR3 length equals 15 residues. After removal of 0 bases from V and 3 bases from J, the junction contained 6 bases not matched to a gene. How the authors handled the data: Amplification from reference gene primers served as the basis for estimated nucleated cell counts. The protocol was immunoSEQ multiplex PCR, while the TCRdb copy is restricted to in-frame clones and leaves out a portion. The V and J calls and clone size are taken from that table; D and trimming were inferred from the DNA. The sample carries around 160,000 clones, around 90% recorded once. This clonotype was sampled from a man between 60 and 75 years old with active or convalescent COVID-19. The chain joins TRBV5-1 to TRBJ2-7, with 7 bases fitting TRBD2. Sequencing input: peripheral blood. DNA of the CDR3: TGCGCCAGCAGCTTGGCCAGGGACTACAGCTACGAGCAGTACTTC. Translating it yields CASSLARDYSYEQYF.